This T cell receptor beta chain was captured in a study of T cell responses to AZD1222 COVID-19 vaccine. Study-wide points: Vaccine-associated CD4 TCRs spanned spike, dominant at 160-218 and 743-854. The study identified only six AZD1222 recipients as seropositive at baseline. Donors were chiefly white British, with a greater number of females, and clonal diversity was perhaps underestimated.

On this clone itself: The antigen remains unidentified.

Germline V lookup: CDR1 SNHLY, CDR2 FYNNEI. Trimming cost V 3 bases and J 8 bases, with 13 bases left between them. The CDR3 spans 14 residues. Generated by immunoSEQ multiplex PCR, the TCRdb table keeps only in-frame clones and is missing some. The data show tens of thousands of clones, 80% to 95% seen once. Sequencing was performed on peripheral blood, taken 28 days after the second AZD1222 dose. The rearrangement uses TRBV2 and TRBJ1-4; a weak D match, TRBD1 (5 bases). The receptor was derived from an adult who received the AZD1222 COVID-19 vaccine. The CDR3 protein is CASSDGAKREKLFF. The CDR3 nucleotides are TGTGCCAGCAGTGATGGGGCCAAAAGGGAAAAACTGTTTTTT.